Below, one T cell receptor (beta chain) is given with its context. TCRdb's copy holds only in-frame clones and misses some; the assay was immunoSEQ multiplex PCR. The profile shows 250,000 to 350,000 clones, around 89% of them singletons. This CDR3 region has 13 residues. V lost 1 base, J lost 4 bases, and 7 bases lay in between. Germline V gives CDR1 LNHDA, CDR2 SQIVND (reference sequence). The data belong to a study of blood T cell repertoires in COVID-19. The V call is TRBV19, the J call TRBJ1-2, with D uncertain. Sequencing was performed on peripheral blood. This clonotype was obtained from a woman aged 25 to 39 who had recovered from COVID-19. In DNA, the CDR3 is TGTGCCAGTAGTATAGTGAGTGCCTATGGCTACACCTTC. Its protein is CASSIVSAYGYTF.